Sequencing of this T cell receptor (beta chain) was carried out in a study of cytomegalovirus exposure and HLA in healthy donors. On the study more broadly: Membership in the Caucasian-associated ancestry cluster was found for about four fifths of about 430 genotyped donors.

Worth noting for this clone: The antigen remains undetermined.

Findings and limits, study-wide: It was around 160 TCR beta chains that were listed as cytomegalovirus-associated. The authors reported that TCR beta sequences could predict HLA-A and HLA-B alleles. These predictions were accurate for most subjects in the first cohort.

Researchers ran the PCR with 60 Vbeta and 13 Jbeta primers. Profiled with immunoSEQ multiplex PCR; TCRdb holds only in-frame clones, not every one. This table has around 150,000 clones, about three fifths appearing once. Germline V gene sequence: CDR1 SGHTA, CDR2 FQGNSA. With 3 bases clipped from V and 8 bases from J, the junction kept 7 bases outside the gene matches. The CDR3 runs to 13 residues. The origin of this receptor is a woman younger than 45 in good health and CMV-seropositive. The rearrangement joins TRBV7-2 to TRBJ2-7, with 7 bases that match TRBD2. Sequencing input: PBMCs. The DNA of the CDR3 is TGTGCCAGCAGCTTGGGCGGGAGTTCAAAGCAGTACTTC. This gives the protein CASSLGGSSKQYF.